A single sample gave rise to the 10 T cell receptor beta chains below, sequenced in a study of blood T cell repertoires in COVID-19. Assay: immunoSEQ multiplex PCR; the TCRdb copy retains only in-frame clones and omits some. The data show approximately 70,000 clones, about 81% seen once. The specimen was peripheral blood. The receptors were gathered from an elderly woman with acute or convalescent COVID-19.

In this sample, this clone turned up a few times. The chain has TRBV29-1 and TRBJ2-3, with a weak D call TRBD2 (7 bases). The CDR3 has 13 amino acids. Trimming took 8 bases from V and 3 from J, leaving 15 bases between them. Germline V gives CDR1 SQVTM, CDR2 ANQGSEA. CDR3 nucleotides: TGCAGCTTCGAGGGGGGGTCGACAGATACGCAGTATTTT. Translating gives CSFEGGSTDTQYF.

This chain joins TRBV2 and TRBJ1-5, with TRBD1 matching 7 bases. Germline loops: CDR1 SNHLY, CDR2 FYNNEI. With 11 bases clipped from V and 2 bases from J, the junction kept 6 bases outside the gene matches. The CDR3 totals 13 residues. The CDR3 DNA sequence: TGTGCCGGTAGAACAGGGGGCAATCAGCCCCAGCATTTT. It specifies CAGRTGGNQPQHF.

V usage is TRBV7-6 and J usage is TRBJ2-1; 8 bases are shared with TRBD2. Trimming cost V 5 bases and J 8 bases; bases outside gene matches: 20. Germline V lookup: CDR1 SGHVS, CDR2 FNYEAQ. The CDR3 contains 18 residues. In DNA form, the CDR3 reads TGTGCCAGCAGCCCCAATGTGGGGGCCGGGAGGGCCGGGGATGAGCAGTTCTTC. Translation: CASSPNVGAGRAGDEQFF.

The gene calls are TRBV3-1 (or the pseudogene TRBV3-2) and TRBJ2-7; TRBD2 aligns across 13 bases. J was trimmed by 5 bases and V by 4 bases; bases with no gene match: 8. CDR1 and CDR2 (germline): LGHDT, YNNKEL (reference sequence). This CDR3 spans 16 amino acids. CDR3 nucleotide sequence: TGTGCCAGCAGCCGGGGAACTAGCGGGAGGGGCGACGAGCAGTACTTC. This translates into CASSRGTSGRGDEQYF.

The CDR3 spells CSVYAGSTNEKLFF. The CDR3 nucleotides are TGCAGCGTTTATGCGGGGTCAACTAATGAAAAACTGTTTTTT. The rearrangement links TRBV29-1 to TRBJ1-4; unclear D gene. The CDR3 runs 14 residues. CDR1 is SQVTM, CDR2 ANQGSEA, per germline. The ends were cut back, 5 bases at V and 0 bases at J, with 10 bases in the middle.

J is TRBJ1-2 and V is TRBV12-3 or TRBV12-4; a possible D gene is TRBD1 (5 bases). Trimming left V 8 bases short and J 4 bases short, with 14 bases between. The CDR3 spans 13 residues. The CDR3: CASLLGPPYGYTF. The CDR3 DNA reads TGTGCCAGCCTCCTGGGGCCTCCCTATGGCTACACCTTC.

The CDR3 region is CASSLAPAGQGYTF. DNA for the CDR3: TGTGCCAGCAGCTTAGCCCCCGCAGGACAGGGCTACACCTTC. V and J are TRBV7-8 and TRBJ1-2; a possible D gene is TRBD1 (6 bases). Between the trimmed V and J ends, which lost 0 bases and 8 bases, there was a span of 13 bases. CDR3 size: 14 residues. The germline V gene has CDR1 SGHVS and CDR2 FQNEAQ.

The rearrangement joins TRBV29-1 to TRBJ2-5, with a tentative D call TRBD1 (5 bases). V lost 4 bases to trimming and J lost 2 bases, with 17 bases between them. The CDR3 is 15 residues long. Germline-derived CDR1 and CDR2 are SQVTM and ANQGSEA. CDR3 residues: CSVGGTGSIQETQYF. The CDR3 DNA is TGCAGCGTTGGGGGTACAGGATCTATACAAGAGACCCAGTACTTC.

The rearrangement links TRBV10-3 to TRBJ2-7; 11 bases match TRBD2. The CDR3 is made up of 13 amino acids. CDR1 and CDR2 from the germline V gene are ENHRY and SYGVKD. V was pared by 11 bases and J by 6 bases, with 9 bases of the junction left unmatched. CDR3 coding DNA: TGTGCCGCAACTAGCGGGAGTATGTCCGAGCAGTACTTC. This codes for CAATSGSMSEQYF.

The chain recombines TRBV7-2 with TRBJ1-1, with TRBD1 identical over 7 bases. V lost 5 bases to trimming and J lost 10 bases; unmatched junction nucleotides: 13. Germline V gene lookup returns CDR1 SGHTA and CDR2 FQGNSA. The CDR3 is 14 amino acids. The CDR3 coding sequence is TGTGCCAGCAGCCAAACAGGGACAGCCTTTGGAGCTTTCTTT. Translated: CASSQTGTAFGAFF.